This T cell receptor beta chain was profiled in a study of blood T cells in healthy people across ages. Alongside a J-beta primer mix, a sample-barcoded 5' primer served in a second PCR lasting 7 to 11 cycles. MiXCR, applied by TCRdb to the 5' RACE reads, yields one record per CDR3 protein. The repertoire holds some 1.5 million distinct CDR3 sequences, approximately 42% seen once, with about 4% in the top ten. This clonotype was detected only a few times. The germline V gene has CDR1 MDHEN and CDR2 SYDVKM. Trimming at V came to 4 bases and at J to 1 base, leaving 6 bases not matched to a gene. The CDR3 extends over 15 amino acids.

The source of this sequence is a woman aged 18 to 35 in good health. The chain employs TRBV28 and TRBJ2-7; 8 positions match TRBD1. Material for sequencing was blood. This chain's CDR3 is CASSSRTGRSYEQYF. CDR3 nucleotides: TGTGCCAGCAGTTCCAGGACAGGGAGATCCTACGAGCAGTACTTC.